The next 5 T cell receptor beta chains were all read from a single sample in a study of CXCR3-negative and CXCR3-positive naive CD8 T cells. Study-wide findings and caveats: CXCR3-negative naive cells had less hydrophobic TRB CDR3s than did CXCR3-positive naive cells.

The TRB cDNA libraries were prepared by 5' RACE with UMI labels. With the 5' RACE reads reprocessed, TCRdb shows one record per CDR3 protein and no DNA. This sample lists 150,000 to 160,000 distinct CDR3 sequences; its ten largest clones have just under 0.5%. Their specific antigens are unknown. The source material was naive CXCR3+ CD8+ T cells from blood. The subset is: CD45RO-CCR7+CD27+CD95- naive CD8+ T cells expressing CXCR3 (TNR3+). The source of these receptors is a human donor in good health. Some clones in this sample may be carry-over from other donors' samples.

The chain carries TRBV6-5 and TRBJ1-2; lacking DNA, the TRBD1 call made by TCRdb goes unchecked. Germline values: CDR1 MNHEY, CDR2 SVGAGI. This CDR3 has 13 amino acids. The CDR3: CASTGAGALGYTF.

This chain uses TRBV2 with TRBJ2-2; there is no DNA to check the TCRdb D call of TRBD1. The CDR3 loop spans 12 amino acids. CDR1 SNHLY and CDR2 FYNNEI come from the germline V gene. The CDR3 region is CASSQGAGELFF.

The rearrangement uses TRBV7-2 and TRBJ2-7; as DNA is missing, the TRBD1 call by TCRdb cannot be tested. The germline gives CDR1 SGHTA, CDR2 FQGNSA. This CDR3 contains 12 residues. CDR3 in amino acids: CACGPTGDEQYF.

V is TRBV6-5 and J is TRBJ2-7; as DNA is missing, the TRBD1 call by TCRdb cannot be tested. The CDR3 runs 15 residues. Germline CDR1 reads MNHEY; CDR2 reads SVGAGI. The CDR3 loop reads CASSYRTGPPYEQYF.

This chain links TRBV12-3 or TRBV12-4 with TRBJ1-1. CDR3 length equals 13 residues. The CDR3 protein is CASSLLRDTEAFF.